Presented here are 24 T cell receptor beta chains from one specimen sequenced in a study of T cell repertoires in cytomegalovirus infection. TCRdb recomputed calls from the reads with MiXCR, one row per CDR3 protein. The sample holds approximately 990,000 distinct CDR3 sequences; around 29% are singletons and the top ten take around 15%. Their antigens are not known. The sequencing here drew on cultured CD8+ T cells from PBMCs, taken from culture after CMV antigen stimulation. The receptor set was obtained from a human donor in good health (CMV status not recorded). Some clones in this sample may be carry-over from other donors' samples.

The V and J genes are TRBV7-9 and TRBJ1-1; D unclear. The germline gives CDR1 SEHNR, CDR2 FQNEAQ (reference sequence). Trimming removed 3 bases at V and 6 bases at J, with 11 bases between. The CDR3 loop spans 13 amino acids. As DNA, the CDR3 is TGTGCCAGCAGCTTTGCGACGGTAGCTGAAGCTTTCTTT. Translation gives CASSFATVAEAFF.

This clonotype was detected ten times or more. The chain carries TRBV7-8 and TRBJ1-6; no reliable D call. V was shortened by 6 bases and J by 7 bases, with 16 bases between the two germline ends. The CDR3 loop spans 15 amino acids. Germline values: CDR1 SGHVS, CDR2 FQNEAQ. The CDR3 region is CASSSAAARNSPLHF. CDR3 in DNA: TGTGCCAGCAGTTCCGCCGCGGCCCGGAATTCACCCCTCCACTTT.

This clonotype was counted between two and nine times. The chain carries TRBV12-5 and TRBJ2-2; TRBD1 aligns across 9 bases. The CDR3 is 15 residues long. V shed 3 bases and J 3 bases; nucleotides not matched to a gene: 2. Germline CDR1 LGHNT, CDR2 FRNRAP. CDR3 in amino acids: CASGFGTGYTGELFF. CDR3 nucleotides: TGTGCTAGTGGTTTTGGGACAGGGTACACCGGGGAGCTGTTTTTT.

This clonotype was found a few times. This chain joins TRBV7-2 and TRBJ2-2; tentative D call: TRBD1 (6 bases). Trimming stripped 4 bases from V and 1 base from J, with 13 bases between. CDR1 and CDR2 from the germline V gene are SGHTA and FQGNSA. The CDR3 spans 16 residues. CDR3 sequence reads: CASSWPGTLNTGELFF. CDR3 nucleotide sequence: TGTGCCAGCAGCTGGCCCGGGACATTGAACACCGGGGAGCTGTTTTTT.

This clonotype was counted only a few times. The rearrangement uses TRBV6-5 and TRBJ2-2; 13 positions agree with TRBD2. V was clipped by 7 bases and J by 1 base; unmatched bases: 6. The CDR3 has 17 residues. Germline V gives CDR1 MNHEY, CDR2 SVGAGI. As DNA, the CDR3 is TGTGCCAGCACCCCGACTAGCGGGGGGCGGAACACCGGGGAGCTGTTTTTT. Its protein is CASTPTSGGRNTGELFF.

The chain recombines TRBV6-2 or TRBV6-3 with TRBJ2-5; 7 nucleotides match TRBD1. Germline V gene lookup returns CDR1 MNHEY and CDR2 SVGEGT. Trimming cost V 5 bases and J 3 bases; bases outside gene matches: 6. CDR3 length: 14 residues. CDR3 sequence (DNA): TGTGCCAGCAGTACGGACAGGATGAAAGAGACCCAGTACTTC. This encodes CASSTDRMKETQYF.

This chain connects TRBV29-1 to TRBJ1-2; weak D call: TRBD1 (5 bases). The CDR3 totals 14 residues. V dropped 0 bases and J dropped 2 bases, with 10 bases sitting between them. Germline V gives CDR1 SQVTM, CDR2 ANQGSEA. This CDR3 is CSVEDPPGNYGYTF. DNA of the CDR3: TGCAGCGTTGAAGATCCCCCAGGGAACTATGGCTACACCTTC.

In its sample, this clonotype was seen many times. The V call is TRBV12-3 or TRBV12-4, the J call TRBJ1-4; the D is unclear. V was cut by 4 bases and J by 1 base, with 10 bases left in between. The length of the CDR3 is 15 residues. CDR3 in amino acids: CASSSLLGTNEKLFF. DNA for the CDR3: TGTGCCAGCAGTTCTCTTCTAGGAACTAATGAAAAACTGTTTTTT.

This clonotype has ten or more counts. The chain joins TRBV7-8 to TRBJ2-3; 10 nucleotides agree with TRBD1. The germline gives CDR1 SGHVS, CDR2 FQNEAQ. This CDR3 has 15 residues. V lost 1 base, J lost 6 bases, and 4 bases stayed unmatched. CDR3 protein: CASSLEGDRGDTQYF. CDR3 DNA sequence: TGTGCCAGCAGCTTAGAAGGGGACAGGGGCGATACGCAGTATTTT. Full variable domain (remainder filled in from reference TRBV7-8 and TRBJ2-3): GAGVSQSPRYKVAKRGQDVALRCDPISGHVSLFWYQQALGQGPEFLTYFQNEAQLDKSGLPSDRFFAERPEGSVSTLKIQRTQQEDSAVYLCASSLEGDRGDTQYFGPGTRLTVL.

This clonotype was observed a few times. V is TRBV10-1 and J is TRBJ2-4; the match to TRBD1 covers 8 bases. The V segment lost 2 bases and the J segment 11 bases; nucleotides outside the gene matches: 5. This CDR3 has 13 amino acids. In germline, CDR1 is WNHNN, CDR2 SYGVQD (reference sequence). CDR3 residues: CASSELAGGFQYF. In DNA form, the CDR3 reads TGCGCCAGCAGTGAGCTTGCAGGGGGCTTTCAGTACTTC.

This chain links TRBV4-1 with TRBJ2-3; 8 bases line up with TRBD1. CDR1 MGHRA and CDR2 YSYEKL come from the germline V gene. The trim removed 6 bases at V and 4 bases at J, leaving 9 bases unmatched. This CDR3 region has 15 residues. The CDR3 nucleotides read TGCGCCAGCAGTCCCTCGGGACAGGTCCCAGATACGCAGTATTTT. It yields the protein CASSPSGQVPDTQYF.

The genes are TRBV28 and TRBJ2-3; TRBD1 aligns across 7 bases. Germline trimming cut 8 bases from V and 1 base from J; bases unmatched to any gene: 9. The CDR3 extends over 15 amino acids. Germline-derived CDR1 and CDR2 are MDHEN and SYDVKM. CDR3 in amino acids: CASLLQGSGTDTQYF. CDR3 DNA: TGTGCCAGCCTCTTACAGGGGTCAGGCACAGATACGCAGTATTTT.

The chain combines TRBV18 with TRBJ2-3, with D possibly called TRBD1 or TRBD2 (5 bases each). Trimming stripped 2 bases from V and 6 bases from J, with 18 bases between. The CDR3 runs 16 residues. Germline V gene lookup returns CDR1 KGHSH and CDR2 LQKENI. The DNA of the CDR3 is TGTGCCAGCTCACCATTTAACCGCCTCGAGGGGGATACGCAGTATTTT. This codes for CASSPFNRLEGDTQYF.

This clonotype was seen a handful of times. The chain carries TRBV7-6 and TRBJ2-3; D might be TRBD2 (7 bases). Trimming stripped 6 bases from V and 2 bases from J, with 15 bases between. CDR3 size: 15 residues. Germline CDR1 and CDR2: SGHVS and FNYEAQ. The CDR3 coding sequence is TGTGCCAGCAGTTATGTTGGGGGGGCCACAGATACGCAGTATTTT. It is translated as CASSYVGGATDTQYF.

The chain couples TRBV29-1 to TRBJ1-3; D may be TRBD1 (6 bases). V was cut by 4 bases and J by 4 bases, with 20 bases left in between. The CDR3 has 16 amino acids. Germline-derived CDR1 and CDR2 are SQVTM and ANQGSEA. Here the CDR3 reads CSVVLSQGFGGNTIYF. CDR3 DNA: TGCAGCGTTGTACTGTCCCAGGGGTTCGGAGGAAACACCATATATTTT.

This clonotype has more than one count but fewer than ten. V usage is TRBV5-6 and J usage is TRBJ2-1, with a possible D match to TRBD2 (6 bases). Germline V gene lookup returns CDR1 SGHDT and CDR2 YYEEEE. This CDR3 region has 15 residues. V lost 5 bases and J lost 0, with 12 bases in between. The CDR3 reads CASSGGTDSYNEQFF. CDR3 in DNA: TGTGCCAGCAGTGGCGGGACTGACTCCTACAATGAGCAGTTCTTC.

This sequence joins TRBV15 and TRBJ2-5; weak D call: TRBD2 (5 bases). V gave up 6 bases and J gave up 2 bases, with 19 bases separating them. The CDR3 totals 16 residues. Germline CDR1 LNHNV, CDR2 YYDKDF (reference sequence). The CDR3 sequence: CATRASDSALQETQYF. CDR3 DNA: TGTGCCACCAGAGCCTCGGACTCCGCCCTTCAAGAGACCCAGTACTTC.

The chain is built from TRBV7-8 and TRBJ2-2; 8 nucleotides agree with TRBD2. There are 16 residues in the CDR3. In germline, CDR1 is SGHVS, CDR2 FQNEAQ. J gave up 5 bases and V 5 bases, and 10 bases lay outside the gene matches. The CDR3 nucleotides are TGTGCCAGCAGCCCATCGGTAGCGGGGAAAACCGGGGAGCTGTTTTTT. It is translated as CASSPSVAGKTGELFF.

This sequence joins TRBV27 and TRBJ2-2; 7 bases map to TRBD1. With 5 bases clipped from V and 4 bases from J, the junction kept 7 bases outside the gene matches. CDR3 size: 15 residues. The germline gives CDR1 MNHEY, CDR2 SMNVEV (reference sequence). This CDR3 is CASSPTGSGTGELFF. For the CDR3, the DNA is TGTGCCAGCAGTCCGACAGGGTCGGGCACCGGGGAGCTGTTTTTT.

This clonotype showed up just a few times. The DNA for the CDR3 is TGTGCCGTCGGCGTTTTGAACACTGAAGCTTTCTTT. Protein product: CAVGVLNTEAFF. The chain carries TRBV2 and TRBJ1-1; D not certain. The V gene lost 11 bases and the J gene lost 0 bases, with 10 bases spanning the gap. Germline CDR1 SNHLY, CDR2 FYNNEI. The CDR3 has 12 amino acids.

The chain combines TRBV5-1 with TRBJ1-4, with a tentative D call TRBD1 (5 bases). CDR1 and CDR2 from the germline V gene are SGHRS and YFSETQ. This CDR3 is built from 16 residues. Trimming took off 5 bases at V and 0 bases at J, with 14 bases between the two ends. CDR3 in DNA: TGCGCCAGCAGTCCGGATGGGGGATCAACTAATGAAAAACTGTTTTTT. It specifies CASSPDGGSTNEKLFF.

This chain links TRBV27 with TRBJ1-1; D gene ambiguous. The length of the CDR3 is 15 residues. Trimming took off 0 bases at V and 2 bases at J, with 10 bases between the two ends. Germline assignment: CDR1 MNHEY and CDR2 SMNVEV (reference sequence). CDR3 protein: CASSLSRVSNTEAFF. CDR3 DNA sequence: TGTGCCAGCAGTTTATCGAGGGTCTCCAACACTGAAGCTTTCTTT.

The chain carries TRBV11-2 and TRBJ2-7, with D possibly being TRBD2 (7 bases). This CDR3 region has 12 residues. V was trimmed by 5 bases and J by 6 bases, leaving 11 bases between them. Per germline, CDR1 SGHAT and CDR2 FQNNGV. The CDR3: CASSIGGPEQYF. CDR3 nucleotides: TGTGCCAGCAGCATCGGGGGGCCCGAGCAGTACTTC.

The chain recombines TRBV19 with TRBJ2-7; 8 bases line up with TRBD1. The CDR3 spans 13 residues. V lost 3 bases, J lost 5 bases, and 3 bases stayed unmatched. The germline gives CDR1 LNHDA, CDR2 SQIVND (reference sequence). CDR3 DNA sequence: TGTGCCAGTAGTATCGCAGGGGGCAACGAGCAGTACGTC. Translating it yields CASSIAGGNEQYV.